This TCR beta chain was obtained from a study of T cell responses to AZD1222 COVID-19 vaccine (dated by TCRdb to 2020 to 2023). Notes on the research overall: Because spike-specific TCR depth and breadth did not differ between the two schedules, AZD1222 recipients who got a second dose at roughly 4 weeks were pooled with those who got a second dose at roughly 12 weeks. TCR sequencing was performed for fewer than 250 trial participants, of whom around 200 were given two doses of AZD1222 and around 25 were given two doses of MenACWY control vaccine. Trial participants were enrolled by age into subgroups of 18-55, 56-69 and 70-plus years, and roughly 150, 30 and 60 TCR-sequenced participants, respectively, were included in these subgroups.

The CDR3 regions of human TCRbeta chains were analyzed by immunosequencing. As for the authors' bioinformatics: Repertoire TCRs were checked for matches against a reference library of SARS-CoV-2-specific TCRs that had been generated using the MIRA antigen-specificity platform. Breadth was defined as the fraction of unique TCRs that were SARS-CoV-2-associated. Depth was defined as the fraction of total T cells that were SARS-CoV-2-associated. Using the MIRA data, each spike-specific TCR was assigned both to the spike region to which the TCR was reactive and to a CD4 or CD8 class. Log10-transformed breadth and depth values were compared by one-way ANOVA with Sidak's multiple comparisons tests. Drawn from immuneACCESS, this table holds only the in-frame rearrangements with V and J called that TCRdb kept. Clones are partly lost; checked studies trace under half to an unresolved V gene and leave the rest unexplained. The DNA was the basis for D and trimming; V, J and clone size are from that table. For this sample the table gives 100,000 to 140,000 clones, of which around 87% were detected only once. Of the sample, approximately 4% is held by the ten largest clones.

In light of the paper, this sample's time point label describes: baseline before first vaccination. Vaccinee samples were obtained from the UK trials COV001 and COV002, which included a single-blind randomized controlled phase 2/3 trial of AZD1222 (ChAdOx1 nCoV-19) in healthy adults. Trial participant PBMC samples were collected at day 0 and day 28 after the second dose for TCRbeta chain sequencing. Germline trimming: 0 bases from V, 3 bases from J; junction bases outside gene matches: 6. The germline V gene specifies SGDLS as CDR1 and YYNGEE as CDR2. From the cysteine through the phenylalanine, the CDR3 covers 17 amino acids. Only the CDR3 part of the read is kept: 51 bases, read in frame from the first base. In the case of this clone: What antigen it recognizes has not been identified. No per-base quality is available; no much larger clone lies one base away.

General conclusions and limits of the study: The 56-69-year group was small, and its depth increase did not reach significance, likely because of low power. Most participants were white British and females outnumbered males, and the authors suggested that clonal diversity may have been underestimated. Because no day 14 peak-response samples were available, the repertoires could be characterized only after the peak T cell response. Conclusions about previously exposed vaccinees are limited because only five to seven AZD1222 recipients were SARS-CoV-2 seropositive at baseline. Nearly half of unique spike-specific TCRs reportedly recognized epitopes outside regions mutated in the B.1.351 and B.1.1.7 variants. After two AZD1222 doses, both the breadth and the depth of spike-specific TCRs were significantly higher than at day 0 and than in MenACWY recipients. The vaccine-associated CD4 TCRs covered the entire spike protein, and the dominant responses fell in regions 160-218 and 743-854.

The sequence was obtained from an adult in good health. Material: peripheral blood, obtained on day 0 of AZD1222 vaccination. The chain uses TRBV9 and TRBJ2-1, with 10 junctional bases fitting TRBD2. The DNA reads TGTGCCAGCAGCGTAGAGCCTAGCGGGGGTAACTACAATGAGCAGTTCTTC. It specifies CASSVEPSGGNYNEQFF.